The table lists the clone carrying this T cell receptor (beta chain) with a few counts. The germline V gene has CDR1 SGHRS and CDR2 YFSETQ. V was cut by 0 bases and J by 4 bases, with 8 bases left in between. The CDR3 runs 15 residues. The sample is drawn from a study of identical twins. MiXCR, applied by TCRdb to the 5' RACE reads, yields one record per CDR3 protein. The data show fewer than 250,000 distinct CDR3 sequences, with around 15% seen just once and 35% to 50% held by the top ten. These data were likewise used in another study, on T cells expressing NK-cell markers. That study reports: HCMV seropositivity marked seven of the eight sequenced donors; one was seronegative.

The sequencing input was CD8+ T cells sorted from blood. The genes are TRBV5-1 and TRBJ1-6, with D unclear. The TCR was taken from a woman younger than 35 in good health. This CDR3 is CASSLEAVYNSPLHF. In nucleotides, the CDR3 is TGCGCCAGCAGCTTGGAGGCCGTATATAATTCACCCCTCCACTTT.